Listed here are 19 T cell receptor beta chains from one sample, sequenced in a study of beta chain features in type 1 diabetes. Every bit of the isolated RNA underwent reverse transcription, so sequencing read expressed TCRB transcripts. The data were produced by immunoSEQ multiplex PCR, yet TCRdb's version contains in-frame clones alone and is incomplete. The sample carries 850,000 to 900,000 clones, roughly 17% recorded once. The material sequenced was naive CD4+ T cells from blood. These receptors originate from a woman in her late teens or twenties in good health.

At least ten counts were recorded for this clone. The CDR3 DNA follows: TGTGCCAGCAGCCAAGCCCCGGGACTACCTACCGGGGAGCTGTTTTTT. Amino acids: CASSQAPGLPTGELFF. J is TRBJ2-2 and V is TRBV14; 7 nucleotides line up with TRBD2. The germline V gene has CDR1 SGHDN and CDR2 FVKESK. The CDR3 is 16 residues long. The ends lost 1 base at V and 5 bases at J; junction bases unmatched: 7.

The V and J genes are TRBV7-9 and TRBJ1-2; D gene ambiguous. Germline loops: CDR1 SEHNR, CDR2 FQNEAQ (reference sequence). There are 15 residues in the CDR3. V was clipped by 5 bases and J by 2 bases, with 15 bases between them. CDR3 coding DNA: TGTGCCAGCAGCCCACCGGGAGCCATCAACTATGGCTACACCTTC. Translation: CASSPPGAINYGYTF.

The J gene is TRBJ2-5, the V gene TRBV7-6, with D possibly matching TRBD1 (5 bases). Germline V lookup: CDR1 SGHVS, CDR2 FNYEAQ. Trimming took off 5 bases at V and 2 bases at J, with 9 bases between the two ends. The CDR3 loop spans 13 amino acids. The CDR3 DNA follows: TGTGCCAGCAGCCGGACATTTCAAGAGACCCAGTACTTC. Protein sequence: CASSRTFQETQYF.

Only a few counts were recorded for this clone. This rearrangement joins TRBV4-3 to TRBJ2-5; 7 bases agree with TRBD1. CDR3 length: 14 residues. Unmatched junction bases numbered 6, after V lost 5 bases and J lost 3 bases. CDR1 is LGHNA and CDR2 is YSLEER in the germline V gene. CDR3 loop: CASSTHTGEETQYF. The DNA for the CDR3 is TGCGCCAGCAGCACACACACAGGGGAAGAGACCCAGTACTTC.

This clone was seen more than once but under ten times. The CDR3 DNA reads TGTGCCAGCAGTTCCCGGGACGAGCAGTACTTC. The encoded protein is CASSSRDEQYF. V usage is TRBV28 and J usage is TRBJ2-7; D gene uncertain. The CDR3 is 11 residues long. CDR1 is MDHEN, CDR2 SYDVKM, per germline. The V and J ends lost 4 bases and 5 bases respectively, with 6 bases between them. The full variable domain, in which reference TRBV28 and TRBJ2-7 provide the parts outside the CDR3, is DVKVTQSSRYLVKRTGEKVFLECVQDMDHENMFWYRQDPGLGLRLIYFSYDVKMKEKGDIPEGYSVSREKKERFSLILESASTNQTSMYLCASSSRDEQYFGPGTRLTVT.

V gene TRBV19 combines with J gene TRBJ2-3, with D possibly TRBD2 on 6 matching bases. V gave up 7 bases and J gave up 7 bases, with 15 bases separating them. The CDR3 length is 13 residues. Germline V gives CDR1 LNHDA, CDR2 SQIVND (reference sequence). The CDR3 region is CASTSRGKNTQYF. The DNA of the CDR3 is TGTGCCAGTACTTCCCGGGGGAAAAATACGCAGTATTTT.

The chain has TRBV7-2 and TRBJ2-7; the match to TRBD2 covers 11 bases. The trim removed 7 bases at V and 3 bases at J, leaving 11 bases unmatched. The germline CDR1 and CDR2 sequences are SGHTA and FQGNSA. The CDR3 runs to 16 residues. As DNA, the CDR3 is TGTGCCAGCACCTCCTTACTAGCGGGAGCCCTCTACGAGCAGTACTTC. Its protein product is CASTSLLAGALYEQYF.

The V call is TRBV29-1, the J call TRBJ2-2; D is possibly TRBD1 (5 bases). Germline V gene data show CDR1 as SQVTM and CDR2 as ANQGSEA. V was cut by 7 bases and J by 4 bases, with 13 bases left in between. This CDR3 comprises 13 residues. CDR3 bases: TGCAGCGGTGGACAACCAGTCACCGGGGAGCTGTTTTTT. Protein product: CSGGQPVTGELFF.

V and J are TRBV7-6 and TRBJ1-1; D perhaps matches TRBD1 (5 bases). The CDR3 covers 15 residues. Deletions cut 1 base from V and 0 bases from J, with 9 bases between. Per the germline V gene, CDR1 is SGHVS and CDR2 is FNYEAQ. The CDR3 sequence is CASSLGRGLNTEAFF. In DNA, the CDR3 is TGTGCCAGCAGCTTAGGGAGGGGCTTGAACACTGAAGCTTTCTTT.

This clone showed up just a few times. The chain links TRBV27 to TRBJ2-6; the D gene is possibly TRBD1 (6 bases). CDR3 length: 17 residues. V was pared by 6 bases and J by 0 bases, with 15 bases between. The V gene's germline CDR1 is MNHEY and CDR2 SMNVEV (reference sequence). The CDR3 loop reads CASRPDRLSSGANVLTF. CDR3 DNA: TGTGCCAGCAGGCCGGACAGACTAAGCTCTGGGGCCAACGTCCTGACTTTC.

The chain has TRBV7-2 and TRBJ2-1; maybe TRBD2 (5 bases). Trimming removed 7 bases at V and 10 bases at J, with 14 bases between. The CDR3 is made up of 12 amino acids. CDR1 is SGHTA, CDR2 FQGNSA, per germline. CDR3 sequence (DNA): TGTGCCAGCAACGAGGGCTTTGGGGAGCAGTTCTTC. Amino acid sequence: CASNEGFGEQFF.

The chain carries TRBV5-1 and TRBJ2-5, with 8 bases matching TRBD1. The CDR3 length is 14 residues. Germline V lookup: CDR1 SGHRS, CDR2 YFSETQ. The ends lost 4 bases at V and 4 bases at J; junction bases unmatched: 6. CDR3 sequence: CASSTGTGRETQYF. CDR3 DNA: TGCGCCAGCAGCACAGGGACAGGTAGAGAGACCCAGTACTTC.

The chain couples TRBV28 to TRBJ1-5; D remains ambiguous. CDR1 and CDR2 (germline): MDHEN, SYDVKM. Trimming left V 3 bases short and J 7 bases short, with 10 bases between. This CDR3 is built from 13 residues. CDR3 DNA: TGTGCCAGCAGTTTTTTCGGCGACCAGCCCCAGCATTTT. It codes for CASSFFGDQPQHF.

This clone has more than one count but fewer than ten. The V call is TRBV9, the J call TRBJ2-1; tentatively, D is TRBD2 (7 bases). Germline assignment: CDR1 SGDLS and CDR2 YYNGEE. CDR3 length: 13 residues. V lost 4 bases, J lost 7 bases, and 12 bases lay in between. The DNA of the CDR3 is TGTGCCAGCAGCCCGAGGGGGGGGAATGAGCAGTTCTTC. Translating gives CASSPRGGNEQFF.

V and J are TRBV28 and TRBJ2-5; the D is unclear. V lost 6 bases to trimming and J lost 9 bases, with 8 bases between them. The CDR3 covers 10 residues. Germline-derived CDR1 and CDR2 are MDHEN and SYDVKM. CDR3 residues: CASSRESQYF. CDR3 DNA sequence: TGTGCCAGCAGCCGCGAGTCCCAGTACTTC.

A few counts support this clone. The V and J genes are TRBV7-9 and TRBJ2-7; TRBD2 matches 8 bases. The length of the CDR3 is 15 residues. The trim removed 4 bases at V and 6 bases at J, leaving 11 bases unmatched. Per the germline V gene, CDR1 is SEHNR and CDR2 is FQNEAQ (reference sequence). The chain's CDR3 is CASSSRTGRALEQYF. The CDR3 coding sequence is TGTGCCAGCAGCTCCAGAACCGGGAGGGCTCTCGAGCAGTACTTC.

This clone was recorded a few times. The chain combines TRBV10-3 with TRBJ1-2; D is unresolved. In germline, CDR1 is ENHRY, CDR2 SYGVKD. The V end lost 6 bases, the J end lost 2 bases, and 16 bases lay between the germline ends. This CDR3 spans 15 amino acids. CDR3 region: CAISLPPPRNYGYTF. The DNA of the CDR3 is TGTGCCATCAGCCTCCCTCCGCCCAGAAACTATGGCTACACCTTC.

This chain joins TRBV7-9 and TRBJ2-3; 8 bases map to TRBD2. Germline CDR1 SEHNR, CDR2 FQNEAQ (reference sequence). Unmatched junction bases numbered 6, after V lost 5 bases and J lost 2 bases. The CDR3 is 15 amino acids. The CDR3 here is CASSITSGTTDTQYF. The CDR3 DNA reads as TGTGCCAGCAGCATTACTAGCGGTACCACAGATACGCAGTATTTT.

V gene TRBV18 combines with J gene TRBJ2-3; 9 nucleotides agree with TRBD1. With 6 bases clipped from V and 6 bases from J, the junction kept 4 bases outside the gene matches. The CDR3 sequence is 13 residues long. In germline, CDR1 is KGHSH, CDR2 LQKENI. CDR3 region: CASSGQGPDTQYF. The CDR3 DNA sequence: TGTGCCAGCTCCGGACAGGGGCCCGATACGCAGTATTTT.